Sequencing of this T cell receptor (beta chain) was carried out in a study of graft-versus-host responses after intestinal transplantation. Using immunoSEQ multiplex PCR, the repertoire was profiled, and TCRdb retains in-frame clones only, with some absent. Of about 97,000 clones listed, about 93% are singletons. Germline CDR1 is SGHRS and CDR2 is YFSETQ. The CDR3 sequence is 16 residues long. V dropped 5 bases and J dropped 6; count of bases not matched to a gene: 13. The sequencing used PBMCs, collected about 450 days after intestinal transplant. V and J are TRBV5-1 and TRBJ2-2; 7 bases match TRBD1. The clonotype originates from a human patient who received an intestinal transplant, so some T cells may come from the graft donor. The CDR3 DNA reads as TGCGCCAGCAGTGACAGGGCCCTAAATTTCGCCGGGGAGCTGTTTTTT. It specifies CASSDRALNFAGELFF.